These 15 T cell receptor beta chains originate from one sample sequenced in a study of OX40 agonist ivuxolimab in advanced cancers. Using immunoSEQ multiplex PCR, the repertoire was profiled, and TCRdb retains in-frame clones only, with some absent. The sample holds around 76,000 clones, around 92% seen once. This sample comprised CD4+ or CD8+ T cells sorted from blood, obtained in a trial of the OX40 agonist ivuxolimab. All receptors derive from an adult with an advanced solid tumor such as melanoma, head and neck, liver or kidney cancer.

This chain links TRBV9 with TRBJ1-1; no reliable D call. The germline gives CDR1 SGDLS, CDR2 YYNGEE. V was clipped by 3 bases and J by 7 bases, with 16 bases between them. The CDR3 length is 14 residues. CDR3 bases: TGTGCCAGCAGCGCCCCGGCAGCAATTGATGAAGCTTTCTTT. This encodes CASSAPAAIDEAFF.

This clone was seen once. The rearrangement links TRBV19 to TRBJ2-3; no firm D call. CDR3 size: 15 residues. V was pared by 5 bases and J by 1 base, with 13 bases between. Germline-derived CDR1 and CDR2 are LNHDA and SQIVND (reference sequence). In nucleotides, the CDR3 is TGTGCCAGTAGTGCTGGCTGGAGAGGCACAGATACGCAGTATTTT. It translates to CASSAGWRGTDTQYF. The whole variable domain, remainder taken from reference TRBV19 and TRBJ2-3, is DGGITQSPKYLFRKEGQNVTLSCEQNLNHDAMYWYRQDPGQGLRLIYYSQIVNDFQKGDIAEGYSVSREKKESFPLTVTSAQKNPTAFYLCASSAGWRGTDTQYFGPGTRLTVL.

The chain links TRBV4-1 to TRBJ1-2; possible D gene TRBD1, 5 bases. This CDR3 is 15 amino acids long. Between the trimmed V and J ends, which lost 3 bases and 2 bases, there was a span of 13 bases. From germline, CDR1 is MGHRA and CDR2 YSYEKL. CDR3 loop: CASSQGRGLNYGYTF. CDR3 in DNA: TGCGCCAGCAGCCAGGGGCGGGGTTTGAACTATGGCTACACCTTC.

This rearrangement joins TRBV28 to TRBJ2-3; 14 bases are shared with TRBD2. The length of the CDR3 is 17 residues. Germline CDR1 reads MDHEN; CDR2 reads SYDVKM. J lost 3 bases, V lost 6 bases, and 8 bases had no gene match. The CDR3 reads CASSSGTSGRDTDTQYF. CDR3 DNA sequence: TGTGCCAGCAGCTCCGGGACTAGCGGGAGAGATACAGATACGCAGTATTTT.

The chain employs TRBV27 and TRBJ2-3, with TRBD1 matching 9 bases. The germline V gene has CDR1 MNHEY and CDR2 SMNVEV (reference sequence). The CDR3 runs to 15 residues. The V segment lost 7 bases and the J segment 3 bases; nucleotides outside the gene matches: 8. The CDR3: CASIPGTGMTDTQYF. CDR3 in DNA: TGTGCCAGCATACCCGGGACAGGGATGACAGATACGCAGTATTTT.

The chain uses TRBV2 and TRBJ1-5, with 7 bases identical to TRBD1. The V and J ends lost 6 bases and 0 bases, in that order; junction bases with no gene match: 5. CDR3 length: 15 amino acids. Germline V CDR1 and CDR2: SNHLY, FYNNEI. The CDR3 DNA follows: TGTGCCAGCAGCCGGGACAGTACTAGCAATCAGCCCCAGCATTTT. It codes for CASSRDSTSNQPQHF. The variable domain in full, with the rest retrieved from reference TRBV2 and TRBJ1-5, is EPEVTQTPSHQVTQMGQEVILRCVPISNHLYFYWYRQILGQKVEFLVSFYNNEISEKSEIFDDQFSVERPDGSNFTLKIRSTKLEDSAMYFCASSRDSTSNQPQHFGDGTRLSIL.

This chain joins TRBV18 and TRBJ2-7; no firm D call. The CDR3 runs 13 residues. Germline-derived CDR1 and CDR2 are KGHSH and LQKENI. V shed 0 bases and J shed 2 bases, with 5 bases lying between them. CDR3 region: CASSPPGTYEQYF. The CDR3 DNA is TGTGCCAGCTCACCACCAGGGACCTACGAGCAGTACTTC. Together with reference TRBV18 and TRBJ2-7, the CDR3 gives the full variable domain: NAGVMQNPRHLVRRRGQEARLRCSPMKGHSHVYWYRQLPEEGLKFMVYLQKENIIDESGMPKERFSAEFPKEGPSILRIQQVVRGDSAAYFCASSPPGTYEQYFGPGTRLTVT.

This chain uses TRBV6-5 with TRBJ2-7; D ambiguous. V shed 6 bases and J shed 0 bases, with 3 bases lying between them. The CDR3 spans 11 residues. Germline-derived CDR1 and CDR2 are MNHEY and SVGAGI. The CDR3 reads CASSPSYEQYF. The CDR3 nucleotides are TGTGCCAGCAGCCCCTCCTACGAGCAGTACTTC.

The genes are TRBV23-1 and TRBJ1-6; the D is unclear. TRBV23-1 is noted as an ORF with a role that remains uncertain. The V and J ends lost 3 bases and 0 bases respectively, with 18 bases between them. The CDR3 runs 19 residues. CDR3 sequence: CASSHYTEAPCSYNSPLHF. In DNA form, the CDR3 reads TGCGCCAGCAGTCATTATACGGAGGCGCCTTGCTCCTATAATTCACCCCTCCACTTT.

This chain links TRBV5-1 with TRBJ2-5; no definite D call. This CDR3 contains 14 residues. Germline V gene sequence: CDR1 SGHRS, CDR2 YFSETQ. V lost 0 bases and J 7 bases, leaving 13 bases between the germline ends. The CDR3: CASSLGDLGSTQYF. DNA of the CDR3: TGCGCCAGCAGCTTGGGGGATCTTGGATCGACCCAGTACTTC.

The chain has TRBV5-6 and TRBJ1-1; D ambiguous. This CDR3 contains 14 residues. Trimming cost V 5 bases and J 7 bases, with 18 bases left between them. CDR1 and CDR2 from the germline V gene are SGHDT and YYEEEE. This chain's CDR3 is CASRADQTRSEAFF. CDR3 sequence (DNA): TGTGCCAGCAGGGCGGACCAAACAAGAAGTGAAGCTTTCTTT.

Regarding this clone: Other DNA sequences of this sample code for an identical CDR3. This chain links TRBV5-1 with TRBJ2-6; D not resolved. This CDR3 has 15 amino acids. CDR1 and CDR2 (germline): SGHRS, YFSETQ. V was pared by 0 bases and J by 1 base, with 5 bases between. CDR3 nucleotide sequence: TGCGCCAGCAGCTTGGTACCTTCTGGGGCCAACGTCCTGACTTTC. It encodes CASSLVPSGANVLTF.

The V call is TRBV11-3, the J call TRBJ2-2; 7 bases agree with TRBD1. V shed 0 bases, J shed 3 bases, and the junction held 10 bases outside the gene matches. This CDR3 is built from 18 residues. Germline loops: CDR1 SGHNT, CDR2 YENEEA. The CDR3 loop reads CASSLDVGGEEDTGELFF. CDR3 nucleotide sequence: TGTGCCAGCAGCTTAGATGTAGGGGGCGAAGAGGACACCGGGGAGCTGTTTTTT.

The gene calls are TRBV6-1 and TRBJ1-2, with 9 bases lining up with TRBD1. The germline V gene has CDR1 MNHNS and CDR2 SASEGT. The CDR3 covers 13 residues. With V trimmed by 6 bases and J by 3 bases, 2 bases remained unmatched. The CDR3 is CASSTGGDYGYTF. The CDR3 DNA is TGTGCCAGCAGCACAGGGGGCGACTATGGCTACACCTTC.

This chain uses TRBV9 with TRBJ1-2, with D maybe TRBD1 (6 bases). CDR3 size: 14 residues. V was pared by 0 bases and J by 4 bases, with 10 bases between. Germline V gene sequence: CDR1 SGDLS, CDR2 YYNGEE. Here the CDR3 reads CASSVGSGVYGYTF. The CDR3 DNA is TGTGCCAGCAGCGTAGGTTCAGGGGTCTATGGCTACACCTTC.